This T cell receptor (beta chain) was identified during a study of T cell repertoires in cytomegalovirus infection. In the study overall: Recently described HLA-C-restricted plus well-studied HLA-B-restricted CMV epitopes were used. Indications of both CMV infection and matching HLA type were provided by public TCR beta signatures.

TCRdb redid the calling of the reads with MiXCR, one entry per CDR3 protein. The data contain 200,000 to 250,000 distinct CDR3 sequences, about 40% of them singletons. This clonotype came up many times. Its matching antigen is unknown. V shed 0 bases, J shed 8 bases, and the junction held 13 bases outside the gene matches. CDR1 and CDR2 from the germline V gene are MNHEY and SVGAGI. This CDR3 is 18 amino acids long. The TCR comes from a human donor in good health (CMV status not recorded). Some clones in this sample may be carry-over from other donors' samples. The chain links TRBV6-5 to TRBJ1-4, with 9 bases matching TRBD1. The sample was CD8+ T cells from cultured PBMCs, taken from culture after CMV antigen stimulation. The CDR3 here is CASSYSKWGQGGREKLFF. CDR3 DNA sequence: TGTGCCAGCAGTTACTCGAAATGGGGACAGGGCGGTCGCGAAAAACTGTTTTTT.